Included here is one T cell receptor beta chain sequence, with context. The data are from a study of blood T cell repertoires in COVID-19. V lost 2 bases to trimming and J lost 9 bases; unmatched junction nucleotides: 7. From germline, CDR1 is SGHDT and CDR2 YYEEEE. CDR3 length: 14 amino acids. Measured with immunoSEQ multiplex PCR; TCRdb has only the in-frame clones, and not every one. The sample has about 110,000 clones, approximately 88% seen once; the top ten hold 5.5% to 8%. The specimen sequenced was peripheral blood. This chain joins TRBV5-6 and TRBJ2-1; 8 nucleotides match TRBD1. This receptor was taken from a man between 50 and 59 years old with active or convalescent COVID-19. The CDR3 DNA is TGTGCCAGCAGCTTAAGGACAGGGCTCTTTGAGCAGTTCTTC. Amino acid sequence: CASSLRTGLFEQFF.